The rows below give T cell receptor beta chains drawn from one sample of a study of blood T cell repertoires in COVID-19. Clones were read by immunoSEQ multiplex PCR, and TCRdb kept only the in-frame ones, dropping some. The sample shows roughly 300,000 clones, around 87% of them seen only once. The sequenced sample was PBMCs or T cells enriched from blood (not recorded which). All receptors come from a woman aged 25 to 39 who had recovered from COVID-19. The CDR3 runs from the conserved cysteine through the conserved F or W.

CASSHGTGGEQYF,13,TRBV27,TRBJ2-7
CASRLTGVRLNYGYTF,16,TRBV28,TRBJ1-2
CASSLEQFNYGYTF,14,TRBV7-2,TRBJ1-2
CASSAGQSSYEQYF,14,TRBV2,TRBJ2-7
CASSLGAVEAFF,12,TRBV7-9,TRBJ1-1
CASSQVVASSDQPQHF,16,TRBV4-2,TRBJ1-5
CASFGRITGTEFNYGYTF,18,TRBV19,TRBJ1-2
CASSIMDRPNYGYTF,15,TRBV19,TRBJ1-2
CASSRTSGGDTQYF,14,TRBV7-9,TRBJ2-3
CASSESGGNEQFF,13,TRBV19,TRBJ2-1
CASSILPQGGNEQFF,15,TRBV9,TRBJ2-1
CASSSRGQPDWETQYF,16,TRBV28,TRBJ2-5
CASSLDTEPNEKLFF,15,TRBV5-1,TRBJ1-4
CASSQDRVTNYGYTF,15,TRBV4-2,TRBJ1-2
CASSLTAMNTEAFF,14,TRBV28,TRBJ1-1
CASSLSGGNTIYF,13,TRBV5-1,TRBJ1-3
CASTSSGLAGDEQYF,15,TRBV5-1,TRBJ2-7
CASSQDWGEAFF,12,TRBV14,TRBJ1-1
CASSSGGSNYNEQFF,15,TRBV6-5,TRBJ2-1
CASSPRGFEADEQYF,15,TRBV9,TRBJ2-7
CASSPTGLGNSPLHF,15,TRBV28,TRBJ1-6
CASSYGGTNYGYTF,14,TRBV6-5,TRBJ1-2
CASSGGPKDTQYF,13,TRBV9,TRBJ2-3
CASSLVQGAYTEAFF,15,TRBV7-9,TRBJ1-1
CASSQDFEGGTEAFF,15,TRBV4-2,TRBJ1-1
CASEQGAIGNTIYF,14,TRBV7-9,TRBJ1-3
CASSESGTSAYNEQFF,16,TRBV6-1,TRBJ2-1
CASSEVSGTKNTGELFF,17,TRBV2,TRBJ2-2
CASSYSRDLNGYTF,14,TRBV6-2/TRBV6-3,TRBJ1-2
CAISSNPGTSYEKLFF,16,TRBV10-3,TRBJ1-4
CASSLERQSSYEQYF,15,TRBV7-2,TRBJ2-7
CASRSGFLSTEAFF,14,TRBV27,TRBJ1-1
CASSRESWEETQYF,14,TRBV5-1,TRBJ2-5
CASSPEVATNYGYTF,15,TRBV4-1,TRBJ1-2
CASSFRGLGNQPQHF,15,TRBV28,TRBJ1-5
CASSGGQGVNTEAFF,15,TRBV9,TRBJ1-1
CATSRNRDRGTDTQYF,16,TRBV15,TRBJ2-3
CASSRTKDLNTEAFF,15,TRBV3-1/TRBV3-2,TRBJ1-1
CASRGLASTGELFF,14,TRBV5-1,TRBJ2-2
CASSHTRDTQYF,12,TRBV7-2,TRBJ2-3
CASSLGSRRNTEAFF,15,TRBV7-3,TRBJ1-1
CASTGGVNTEAFF,13,TRBV7-9,TRBJ1-1
CASSPQTGGNEQYF,14,TRBV9,TRBJ2-7
CASSDPRDTLWDGYTF,16,TRBV5-1,TRBJ1-2
CASSPEGRGYSPLHF,15,TRBV9,TRBJ1-6
CASSLTPVTDTQYF,14,TRBV7-6,TRBJ2-3
CASSLGDLGGENTEAFF,17,TRBV28,TRBJ1-1
CASSQGAGVNTEAFF,15,TRBV14,TRBJ1-1
CASSQGRGERQNTGELFF,18,TRBV4-1,TRBJ2-2
CASSVRAGGQETQYF,15,TRBV9,TRBJ2-5
CASTPGTGEEKLFF,14,TRBV7-7,TRBJ1-4